The 18 T cell receptor beta chains presented below share a single source sample, sequenced in a study of identical twins. Each CDR3 protein gets one entry after TCRdb re-called the 5' RACE reads with MiXCR. The table has about 210,000 distinct CDR3 sequences, approximately 9% seen once. Sequenced: memory (CD45RO+) T cells sorted from blood. These receptors were obtained from a woman under 30 in good health.

This clonotype was recorded a few times. The CDR3 DNA follows: TGTGCCAGCAGCTTCGGACCAGTCGGCGGCTACACCTTC. Encoded protein: CASSFGPVGGYTF. The V gene is TRBV3-1, the J gene TRBJ1-2; D not certain. The CDR3 consists of 13 residues. Germline V gives CDR1 LGHDT, CDR2 YNNKEL (reference sequence). The V end lost 5 bases, the J end lost 8 bases, and 15 bases lay between the germline ends.

Only a few counts were recorded for this clonotype. This chain joins TRBV12-3 or TRBV12-4 and TRBJ2-1; 8 nucleotides match TRBD2. V shed 4 bases, J shed 10 bases, and the junction held 6 bases outside the gene matches. The CDR3 extends over 13 amino acids. The CDR3 reads CASSSSGRNEQFF. The CDR3 DNA reads as TGTGCCAGCAGTTCGAGCGGGAGAAACGAGCAGTTCTTC.

The chain combines TRBV12-3 or TRBV12-4 with TRBJ2-2; D is unclear. The CDR3 consists of 13 residues. Between the trimmed V and J ends, which lost 6 bases and 6 bases, there was a span of 11 bases. CDR3 in DNA: TGTGCCAGCAGCCTATTTTCCTCCGGGGAGCTGTTTTTT. This translates into CASSLFSSGELFF.

V is TRBV20-1 and J is TRBJ2-7; no clear D gene. Looked up from germline, CDR1 is DFQATT and CDR2 is SNEGSKA (reference sequence). V lost 1 base, J lost 0 bases, and 16 bases lay in between. This CDR3 spans 16 amino acids. The chain's CDR3 is CSARVPKARSSYEQYF. CDR3 coding DNA: TGCAGTGCTAGAGTCCCAAAGGCAAGGAGCTCCTACGAGCAGTACTTC.

This clonotype has only one observation. CDR3 in amino acids: CAWSPLVGDYNEQFF. CDR3 sequence (DNA): TGTGCCTGGAGTCCCCTGGTGGGAGACTACAATGAGCAGTTCTTC. The chain uses TRBV30 and TRBJ2-1; D may be TRBD2 (5 bases). The germline CDR1 and CDR2 sequences are GTSNPN and SVGIG (reference sequence). With 2 bases removed from V and 3 bases from J, the gap between germline ends came to 14 bases. This CDR3 contains 15 residues. Complete variable domain (other parts from reference TRBV30 and TRBJ2-1): SQTIHQWPATLVQPVGSPLSLECTVEGTSNPNLYWYRQAAGRGLQLLFYSVGIGQISSEVPQNLSASRPQDRQFILSSKKLLLSDSGFYLCAWSPLVGDYNEQFFGPGTRLTVL.

This clonotype was observed a few times. This chain uses TRBV18 with TRBJ2-1, with D unresolved. Germline CDR1 is KGHSH and CDR2 is LQKENI. This CDR3 comprises 11 residues. V was clipped by 3 bases and J by 7 bases, with 4 bases between them. The CDR3 DNA reads TGTGCCAGCTCACCTCAGAATGAGCAGTTCTTC. Protein: CASSPQNEQFF. The full variable domain, in which reference TRBV18 and TRBJ2-1 provide the parts outside the CDR3, is NAGVMQNPRHLVRRRGQEARLRCSPMKGHSHVYWYRQLPEEGLKFMVYLQKENIIDESGMPKERFSAEFPKEGPSILRIQQVVRGDSAAYFCASSPQNEQFFGPGTRLTVL.

Only a few counts were recorded for this clonotype. The chain employs TRBV11-2 and TRBJ2-5, with D hard to call. Germline V gene data show CDR1 as SGHAT and CDR2 as FQNNGV. The CDR3 sequence is 12 residues long. Trimming shortened V by 4 bases and J by 5 bases, and 8 bases separated the two germline ends. The CDR3 loop reads CASSWARETQYF. The CDR3 DNA reads TGTGCCAGCAGCTGGGCTCGGGAGACCCAGTACTTC.

This chain connects TRBV4-3 to TRBJ2-1; unclear D gene. V dropped 0 bases and J dropped 3 bases, with 6 bases sitting between them. There are 14 residues in the CDR3. Germline V lookup: CDR1 LGHNA, CDR2 YSLEER. The CDR3 loop reads CASSQEMNYNEQFF. The DNA of the CDR3 is TGCGCCAGCAGCCAAGAGATGAACTACAATGAGCAGTTCTTC.

The genes are TRBV20-1 and TRBJ2-1; 11 bases line up with TRBD1. After removal of 3 bases from V and 8 bases from J, the junction contained 12 bases not matched to a gene. The CDR3 sequence is 16 residues long. Germline CDR1 and CDR2: DFQATT and SNEGSKA (reference sequence). The CDR3 reads CSASDPAGTGGDEQFF. Here the CDR3 DNA reads TGCAGTGCTAGTGATCCAGCCGGGACAGGGGGTGATGAGCAGTTCTTC.

With regard to this clonotype: A read error may be the cause here, since a much bigger clone is one base away. The chain carries TRBV7-2 and TRBJ2-2; the D gene is possibly TRBD2 (6 bases). V lost 2 bases and J lost 4, with 11 bases in between. The germline gives CDR1 SGHTA, CDR2 FQGNSA. This CDR3 has 15 amino acids. DNA for the CDR3: TGTGCCAGCAGCTTACTAGTGGGGGGCACCGGGGAGCTGTTTTTT. Translation gives CASSLLVGGTGELFF.

This clonotype was counted a few times. The chain has TRBV4-2 and TRBJ2-2; tentatively, D is TRBD1 (5 bases). The CDR3 has 16 residues. V was shortened by 0 bases and J by 4 bases, with 12 bases between the two germline ends. CDR1 LGHNA and CDR2 YNFKEQ come from the germline V gene. CDR3 amino acids: CASSQDVAGFTGELFF. For the CDR3, the DNA is TGTGCCAGCAGCCAAGATGTGGCAGGGTTCACCGGGGAGCTGTTTTTT.

This clonotype was observed at least ten times. The V gene is TRBV7-3, the J gene TRBJ1-1; D not resolved. This CDR3 has 13 amino acids. Between the trimmed V and J ends, which lost 4 bases and 0 bases, there was a span of 6 bases. From germline, CDR1 is SGHTA and CDR2 FQGTGA. The CDR3 nucleotides read TGTGCCAGCAGCTCAGGTTTGAACACTGAAGCTTTCTTT. Protein: CASSSGLNTEAFF.

This clonotype was detected a few times. V is TRBV12-3 or TRBV12-4 and J is TRBJ2-5; D not resolved. V was cut by 2 bases and J by 5 bases, with 12 bases left in between. The CDR3 runs 14 residues. This CDR3 reads CASSLYAISETQYF. The CDR3 nucleotides are TGTGCCAGCAGTTTATACGCTATTTCGGAGACCCAGTACTTC.

This clonotype was detected ten times or more. V and J are TRBV5-1 and TRBJ2-3, with 9 bases lining up with TRBD2. Trimming took 2 bases from V and 0 from J; bases not matched to a gene: 4. The V gene's germline CDR1 is SGHRS and CDR2 YFSETQ. This CDR3 has 16 residues. The CDR3 DNA sequence: TGCGCCAGCAGCTTCCAGACTAGCGGTAGCACAGATACGCAGTATTTT. It translates to CASSFQTSGSTDTQYF.

This chain joins TRBV10-3 and TRBJ1-2, with D possibly TRBD1 on 6 matching bases. V lost 2 bases, J lost 2 bases, and 9 bases lay in between. Per germline, CDR1 ENHRY and CDR2 SYGVKD. The CDR3 consists of 14 residues. CDR3 protein: CAISELQGNYGYTF. CDR3 sequence (DNA): TGTGCCATCAGTGAGCTGCAGGGGAACTATGGCTACACCTTC.

The table lists this clonotype with a few counts. The chain combines TRBV2 with TRBJ2-7; D may match TRBD1 or TRBD2 (5 bases each). CDR1 is SNHLY and CDR2 is FYNNEI in the germline V gene. The CDR3 runs 13 residues. V was clipped by 3 bases and J by 0 bases, with 6 bases between them. The CDR3: CASSDGASYEQYF. The CDR3, as DNA: TGTGCCAGCAGTGACGGGGCCTCCTACGAGCAGTACTTC.

CDR3 sequence reads: CASSLFSSGMGDTQYF. The CDR3, as DNA: TGTGCCAGCAGCTTGTTTTCGAGCGGAATGGGGGATACGCAGTATTTT. The chain combines TRBV7-2 with TRBJ2-3, with D perhaps matching TRBD2 (5 bases). The germline V and J ends were trimmed by 3 bases and 6 bases, with 19 bases remaining between them. Germline CDR1 reads SGHTA; CDR2 reads FQGNSA. This CDR3 contains 16 residues.

This clonotype was seen ten or more times. The rearrangement joins TRBV12-3 or TRBV12-4 to TRBJ1-4; D gene uncertain. The CDR3 contains 13 residues. The V gene lost 5 bases and the J gene lost 6 bases, with 10 bases spanning the gap. The CDR3: CASSGGSYEKLFF. DNA of the CDR3: TGTGCCAGCAGTGGCGGGTCTTATGAAAAACTGTTTTTT.